This T cell receptor beta chain came from a study of CD4 T cell repertoires in COVID-19. Study-wide background: After approximately nine days of IL-2 expansion, CFSE-low cells were relabeled and restimulated with other coronavirus spikes. Study-level points and caveats: SARS-CoV and/or HKU1 spike cultures shared between about 6.5 and 27% of SARS-CoV-2 clonotypes. Two or all three memory subsets shared several highly expanded SARS-CoV-2-reactive clonotypes.

Using immunoSEQ multiplex PCR, the repertoire was profiled, and TCRdb retains in-frame clones only, with some absent. The sample consists of under 30,000 clones, over 85% of them appearing once. As for this clone: The antigen remains unidentified.

These memory T cells were uncultured and sequenced directly after ex vivo isolation. This specimen was circulating follicular helper CD4+ T cells (cTfh) from blood, taken before the COVID-19 pandemic. The sequence came from a human donor who had COVID-19.

In DNA form, the CDR3 reads TGTGCCAGCATCCCACAGGGGCGGAGCACTGAAGCTTTCTTT. This codes for CASIPQGRSTEAFF. The J gene is TRBJ1-1, the V gene TRBV28, with 7 bases fitting TRBD1. V trimming: 7 bases; J trimming: 4 bases; junction bases outside the gene matches: 9. Per germline, CDR1 MDHEN and CDR2 SYDVKM. This CDR3 comprises 14 residues.